The rows below give T cell receptor beta chains drawn from one sample of a study of CD8 T cells in ankylosing spondylitis. From the 5' RACE reads, TCRdb called clonotypes with MiXCR, one entry per CDR3 protein. The sample yields about 360,000 distinct CDR3 sequences, roughly 15% seen once. The sample was blood, either unsorted or a sorted T cell fraction (not recorded which). These receptors all stem from a male donor with ankylosing spondylitis or in good health (not recorded which). Both conserved end residues are part of each CDR3. The order of the fields is D gene, V gene, CDR3 length, clone size, J gene, CDR3 DNA, CDR3 protein. A D gene is named only where the DNA matches it firmly. Rows may omit the clone size; those that give it use once, few, many or a size class.

TRBD2,TRBV27,16,.,TRBJ2-5,TGTGCCAGCAGTTTAAGGGCTAGCGGGAGCCAAGAGACCCAGTACTTC,CASSLRASGSQETQYF
.,TRBV5-1,13,.,TRBJ1-1,TGCGCCAGCAGCTTGTATTTAGACACTGAAGCTTTCTTT,CASSLYLDTEAFF
TRBD2,TRBV10-3,14,few,TRBJ2-7,TGTGCCATCAGTGGGGCTAGCGGGGGCTACGAGCAGTACTTC,CAISGASGGYEQYF
.,TRBV5-1,14,few,TRBJ1-1,TGCGCCAGCAGCTCCGAGGGTATAAGCACTGAAGCTTTCTTT,CASSSEGISTEAFF
TRBD1,TRBV5-1,14,.,TRBJ2-7,TGCGCCAGCAGCTTCCAGGGGGCTTCCTACGAGCAGTACTTC,CASSFQGASYEQYF
.,TRBV12-3/TRBV12-4,15,.,TRBJ2-2,TGTGCCAGCAGTGGGTCGAATGGCCCTGCCGGGGAGCTGTTTTTT,CASSGSNGPAGELFF
.,TRBV5-1,16,few,TRBJ1-1,TGCGCCAGCAGCTTGGAGCTCAGGGCAGGAGGCACTGAAGCTTTCTTT,CASSLELRAGGTEAFF
TRBD1,TRBV4-1,16,.,TRBJ1-2,TGCGCCAGCAGCCGCAACCCGACAGGGTTGAGCTATGGCTACACCTTC,CASSRNPTGLSYGYTF
.,TRBV10-3,15,many,TRBJ2-2,TGTGCCATCGCCCCAGGGCTTGAAGGGACCGGGGAGCTGTTTTTT,CAIAPGLEGTGELFF
.,TRBV28,15,.,TRBJ1-5,TGTGCCAGCAGTCTAGGGGCTTATAGCAATCAGCCCCAGCATTTT,CASSLGAYSNQPQHF
.,TRBV20-1,12,few,TRBJ2-3,TGCAGTGCCGAGCCGAACACAGATACGCAGTATTTT,CSAEPNTDTQYF
.,TRBV5-1,13,few,TRBJ1-1,TGCGCCAGCAGCTTTACAGTGAACACTGAAGCTTTCTTT,CASSFTVNTEAFF
TRBD1,TRBV12-3/TRBV12-4,14,.,TRBJ2-1,TGTGCCAGCAGTTTCGGACAGGGTAACGCTGAGCAGTTCTTC,CASSFGQGNAEQFF
.,TRBV24-1,14,few,TRBJ1-5,TGTGCCACCAGTGACAGGGTTAGCAATCAGCCCCAGCATTTT,CATSDRVSNQPQHF
TRBD1,TRBV11-2,18,.,TRBJ1-3,TGTGCCAGCAGCTTGACAGCCCTCGGGACAGGGGTTCTTAACACCATATATTTT,CASSLTALGTGVLNTIYF
TRBD2,TRBV12-3/TRBV12-4,15,few,TRBJ2-7,TGTGCCAGCAGTTTAGGGGGACTAGCAGCCGGCGAGCAGTACTTC,CASSLGGLAAGEQYF
TRBD2,TRBV20-1,15,.,TRBJ2-1,TGCAGTGCTGATCTCCTAGCGGGAGCGTACAATGAGCAGTTCTTC,CSADLLAGAYNEQFF